Each of the 25 T cell receptor beta chains below was sequenced from the same sample in a study of response to subunit inactivated influenza vaccine. TCRdb reprocessed the RT-PCR reads via MiXCR and lists one record per CDR3 protein. The sample holds 600,000 to 850,000 distinct CDR3 sequences, around 15% seen once. Here the sequenced sample was PBMCs from blood, taken about 14 days before vaccination. Every receptor here comes from a man aged 45-60 years who received an inactivated influenza vaccine.

This clonotype was seen more than once but under ten times. V is TRBV12-3 or TRBV12-4 and J is TRBJ1-5; 12 bases fit TRBD1. Trimming cost V 5 bases and J 6 bases; bases outside gene matches: 8. The CDR3 covers 16 residues. Here the CDR3 reads CASSGQGQGAPQPQHF. In DNA form, the CDR3 reads TGTGCCAGCAGTGGGCAGGGACAGGGGGCACCTCAGCCCCAGCATTTT.

This rearrangement joins TRBV20-1 to TRBJ1-5; D not certain. Deletions cut 6 bases from V and 4 bases from J, with 13 bases between. In germline, CDR1 is DFQATT, CDR2 SNEGSKA (reference sequence). This CDR3 has 13 amino acids. The CDR3 nucleotides are TGCAGTGCCCAAGAGGGTTGGAATCAGCCCCAGCATTTT. This encodes CSAQEGWNQPQHF.

The chain couples TRBV11-2 to TRBJ1-1; TRBD1 might be the D (5 bases). Germline V CDR1 and CDR2: SGHAT, FQNNGV. The CDR3 spans 14 residues. V was pared by 5 bases and J by 3 bases, with 13 bases between. CDR3 loop: CASSALQGYTEAFF. The CDR3 region has the DNA TGTGCCAGCAGCGCCCTCCAGGGCTACACTGAAGCTTTCTTT.

This rearrangement joins TRBV20-1 to TRBJ2-1; TRBD1 matches 10 bases. After removal of 6 bases from V and 8 bases from J, the junction contained 10 bases not matched to a gene. Germline assignment: CDR1 DFQATT and CDR2 SNEGSKA (reference sequence). This CDR3 is built from 14 residues. The CDR3 DNA follows: TGCAGTGCAAACAGGGGACAGGGGTTCTATGAGCAGTTCTTC. Protein product: CSANRGQGFYEQFF.

This clonotype was observed a few times. This chain joins TRBV9 and TRBJ2-7; 11 bases are a match to TRBD2. The CDR3 sequence is 15 residues long. The germline CDR1 and CDR2 sequences are SGDLS and YYNGEE. The V gene end was trimmed by 2 bases and the J gene end by 6 bases; junction bases not matched to a gene: 7. As DNA, the CDR3 is TGTGCCAGCAGCGTTACTAGCGGGAGCACAGGCGAGCAGTACTTC. Translating it yields CASSVTSGSTGEQYF.

At least ten counts were recorded for this clonotype. The V call is TRBV9, the J call TRBJ2-5; no definite D call. The V gene lost 0 bases and the J gene lost 1 base, with 10 bases spanning the gap. CDR1 is SGDLS and CDR2 is YYNGEE in the germline V gene. The CDR3 covers 15 residues. CDR3 sequence reads: CASSVGVRVQETQYF. DNA for the CDR3: TGTGCCAGCAGCGTAGGTGTCCGAGTCCAAGAGACCCAGTACTTC.

Turning to this clonotype: Given a much more abundant clone one base away, this may be a read error. The chain joins TRBV11-2 to TRBJ2-3; D remains unclear. The CDR3 runs to 12 residues. Germline CDR1 and CDR2: SGHAT and FQNNGV. V was pared by 2 bases and J by 6 bases, with 6 bases between. In DNA, the CDR3 is TGTGCCAGCAGCTTATGGGTTGATACGCAGTATTTT. Its protein is CASSLWVDTQYF.

The chain uses TRBV4-3 and TRBJ2-1, with 11 bases lining up with TRBD2. The ends lost 3 bases at V and 5 bases at J; junction bases unmatched: 0. Germline CDR1 and CDR2: LGHNA and YSLEER. This CDR3 region has 14 residues. CDR3 residues: CASSQGLADNEQFF. Written as DNA, the CDR3 is TGCGCCAGCAGCCAGGGACTAGCGGACAATGAGCAGTTCTTC.

Ten or more counts support this clonotype. The chain couples TRBV20-1 to TRBJ1-2; possibly TRBD1 for D (5 bases). The CDR3 contains 15 residues. Germline-derived CDR1 and CDR2 are DFQATT and SNEGSKA (reference sequence). V dropped 0 bases and J dropped 4 bases, with 15 bases sitting between them. The DNA of the CDR3 is TGCAGTGCTAGAGATTTCAAGGGGCCGGTCTATGGCTACACCTTC. It translates to CSARDFKGPVYGYTF.

This rearrangement joins TRBV4-1 to TRBJ2-7; no firm D call. The V gene's germline CDR1 is MGHRA and CDR2 YSYEKL. Trimming pared 3 bases from V and 2 bases from J, leaving 14 bases between. The CDR3 spans 15 residues. The CDR3 DNA reads TGCGCCAGCAGCCAGGGTGGTCGTTCTCCCTACGAGCAGTACTTC. This sequence encodes CASSQGGRSPYEQYF.

V usage is TRBV12-3 or TRBV12-4 and J usage is TRBJ1-1, with 7 bases lining up with TRBD1. Trimming took 6 bases from V and 1 from J; bases not matched to a gene: 5. This CDR3 spans 14 amino acids. The DNA for the CDR3 is TGTGCCAGCAGAGAAGGACAGGCGAACACTGAAGCTTTCTTT. Translating gives CASREGQANTEAFF.

The chain employs TRBV20-1 and TRBJ1-1; D is undetermined. The CDR3 is made up of 11 amino acids. Trimming stripped 1 base from V and 5 bases from J, with 5 bases between. Per the germline V gene, CDR1 is DFQATT and CDR2 is SNEGSKA (reference sequence). CDR3 amino acids: CSARGRTEAFF. Written as DNA, the CDR3 is TGCAGTGCTAGAGGCAGAACTGAAGCTTTCTTT.

CDR3 nucleotides: TGTGCCAGCAGCTTAGGACAGCCTGGAAATGAGCAGTTCTTC. It codes for CASSLGQPGNEQFF. The J gene is TRBJ2-1, the V gene TRBV11-2, with D tentatively TRBD1 (5 bases). The CDR3 consists of 14 residues. Germline CDR1 SGHAT, CDR2 FQNNGV. With 1 base removed from V and 7 bases from J, the gap between germline ends came to 11 bases.

The V and J genes are TRBV5-5 and TRBJ1-5; TRBD1 matches 7 bases. This CDR3 has 15 amino acids. After removal of 0 bases from V and 7 bases from J, the junction contained 7 bases not matched to a gene. Germline V gene data show CDR1 as SGHKS and CDR2 as YYEKEE (reference sequence). This CDR3 reads CASSLGVAGGQPQHF. The CDR3 DNA is TGTGCCAGCAGCTTGGGGGTGGCAGGGGGGCAGCCCCAGCATTTT.

This clonotype was observed at least ten times. The rearrangement links TRBV7-9 to TRBJ2-7; maybe TRBD1 (6 bases). The CDR3 spans 14 residues. The germline CDR1 and CDR2 sequences are SEHNR and FQNEAQ (reference sequence). Deletions cut 5 bases from V and 5 bases from J, with 16 bases between. The CDR3 coding sequence is TGTGCCAGCAGCAAAACAGGGATGGGAGACGAGCAGTACTTC. Its protein product is CASSKTGMGDEQYF.

In its sample, this clonotype was seen a few times. This chain connects TRBV18 to TRBJ2-7; the D gene is possibly TRBD2 (6 bases). The germline V and J ends were trimmed by 1 base and 2 bases, with 9 bases remaining between them. This CDR3 has 14 residues. Germline loops: CDR1 KGHSH, CDR2 LQKENI. The CDR3 coding sequence is TGTGCCAGCTCACCACGCGGGGCGGCCTACGAGCAGTACTTC. This encodes CASSPRGAAYEQYF.

This clonotype turned up a few times. This rearrangement joins TRBV6-1 to TRBJ2-7, with 10 bases identical to TRBD2. With 0 bases clipped from V and 6 bases from J, the junction kept 20 bases outside the gene matches. Germline V gene data show CDR1 as MNHNS and CDR2 as SASEGT. The CDR3 spans 20 residues. The CDR3 bases are TGTGCCAGCAGTGAAGCGCTTATCCTAGCGGGAGTTAGAAAACCCCGCGAGCAGTACTTC. Amino acid sequence: CASSEALILAGVRKPREQYF.

The rearrangement links TRBV3-1 to TRBJ2-1, with TRBD1 matching 10 bases. V lost 4 bases, J lost 7 bases, and 10 bases stayed unmatched. The CDR3 extends over 16 amino acids. Per germline, CDR1 LGHDT and CDR2 YNNKEL (reference sequence). CDR3 bases: TGTGCCAGCAGCCCCTCCGGGACAGGGGTGTCAAATGAGCAGTTCTTC. It encodes CASSPSGTGVSNEQFF.

The table lists this clonotype with many counts. The chain is built from TRBV5-1 and TRBJ2-6; TRBD1 is a possible D gene (6 bases). This CDR3 has 18 amino acids. CDR1 and CDR2 from the germline V gene are SGHRS and YFSETQ. Trimming pared 2 bases from V and 0 bases from J, leaving 15 bases between. Here the CDR3 reads CASSLEGVRTSGANVLTF. The CDR3 DNA follows: TGCGCCAGCAGCTTAGAGGGGGTCCGAACCTCTGGGGCCAACGTCCTGACTTTC.

The rearrangement links TRBV29-1 to TRBJ2-7, with D tentatively TRBD2 (5 bases). This CDR3 contains 13 residues. V was clipped by 2 bases and J by 4 bases, with 12 bases between them. Germline loops: CDR1 SQVTM, CDR2 ANQGSEA. The CDR3 sequence: CSVEYPGEYEQYF. CDR3 nucleotide sequence: TGCAGCGTTGAATACCCTGGGGAGTACGAGCAGTACTTC.

This clonotype was detected a few times. This chain links TRBV6-1 with TRBJ2-5, with 12 positions matching TRBD2. CDR3 length: 17 amino acids. Germline V gene data show CDR1 as MNHNS and CDR2 as SASEGT. Unmatched junction bases numbered 7, after V lost 0 bases and J lost 5 bases. The CDR3 spells CASSEATSGRFWETQYF. The CDR3 nucleotides read TGTGCCAGCAGTGAAGCCACTAGCGGGAGGTTTTGGGAGACCCAGTACTTC.

In its sample, this clonotype was seen a few times. This chain links TRBV3-1 with TRBJ1-6; D call uncertain. CDR1 LGHDT and CDR2 YNNKEL come from the germline V gene (reference sequence). V shed 1 base and J shed 8 bases, with 12 bases lying between them. This CDR3 has 15 amino acids. In DNA form, the CDR3 reads TGTGCCAGCAGCCAAGTTAGGGAGATCGATTCACCCCTCCACTTT. Amino acids: CASSQVREIDSPLHF.

V is TRBV5-1 and J is TRBJ2-1; 9 bases map to TRBD2. Trimming at V came to 5 bases and at J to 7 bases, leaving 13 bases not matched to a gene. CDR1 is SGHRS, CDR2 YFSETQ, per germline. The CDR3 has 16 amino acids. The CDR3 region is CASSPPGVAGVNEQFF. CDR3 sequence (DNA): TGCGCCAGCAGTCCCCCCGGGGTAGCGGGGGTTAATGAGCAGTTCTTC.

This clonotype was counted only a few times. This chain's CDR3 is CASGRGFQETQYF. The CDR3 nucleotides are TGTGCCTCGGGCCGCGGGTTCCAAGAGACCCAGTACTTC. The chain couples TRBV6-2 or TRBV6-3 to TRBJ2-5; possibly TRBD2 for D (5 bases). V shed 11 bases and J shed 1 base, with 14 bases lying between them. The CDR3 has 13 residues. Germline-derived CDR1 and CDR2 are MNHEY and SVGEGT.

CDR3 region: CASSEARRISGNTIYF. DNA of the CDR3: TGTGCCAGCAGTGAAGCCAGGCGGATCTCTGGAAACACCATATATTTT. The chain recombines TRBV2 with TRBJ1-3; D gene uncertain. Trimming removed 0 bases from V and 0 bases from J, with 9 bases in between. The CDR3 runs to 16 residues. The germline gives CDR1 SNHLY, CDR2 FYNNEI.